The sequence of this TCR beta chain was determined in a study of shared clonotypes between healthy human individuals. The authors' processing: Without quality scores, immunoSEQ junctional reads could not be filtered like full-length reads. The table came from immunoSEQ multiplex PCR; TCRdb's copy has only in-frame clones and leaves some out. That table is the source of V, J and clone size, and D and trimming were worked out from the DNA. The sample shows about 490,000 clones, around 85% of them seen only once. Turning to this clone: A read error is likely here: a far larger clone is one base away. In the same sample, other DNA sequences code for this CDR3.

Those who donated, Caucasian adults without exception, all lived in Nashville, Tennessee. CDR3 length: 13 amino acids. With 4 bases clipped from V and 3 bases from J, the junction kept 5 bases outside the gene matches. Germline CDR1 and CDR2: GTSNPN and SVGIG (reference sequence). The rearrangement joins TRBV30 to TRBJ2-5; TRBD1 matches at 7 bases. Sequencing was carried out using PBMCs. This clonotype was obtained from a woman in her forties in good health. Some clones in this sample may be carry-over from other donors' samples. The CDR3 nucleotides read TGTGCCTGGACCCGGACAGGTAAAGAGACCCAGTACTTC. Translating it yields CAWTRTGKETQYF.